These T cell receptor beta chains were read from a single sample in a study of blood T cell repertoires in COVID-19. Assay used: immunoSEQ multiplex PCR; TCRdb lists only in-frame clones, some missing. The profile covers roughly 100,000 clones, with around four fifths appearing a single time and just under 10% taken by the ten largest. Sequenced: peripheral blood. These receptors all come from a woman of 80 years or more with acute or convalescent COVID-19. Both conserved end residues are part of each CDR3. The order of the fields is V gene, D gene, clone size, J gene, CDR3 protein, CDR3 DNA. D genes are given only for firm matches. The size field is filled for only some rows; it gives once, few, many or a size class.

>TRBV29-1|NA|NA|TRBJ2-1
CSVAIRGWGYEQFF
TGCAGCGTTGCCATCAGGGGCTGGGGGTATGAGCAGTTCTTC
>TRBV30|NA|NA|TRBJ2-1
CAWSRGSSYNEQFF
TGTGCCTGGAGTCGGGGGAGCTCCTACAATGAGCAGTTCTTC
>TRBV18|NA|NA|TRBJ1-6
CASSPRGNNSPLHF
TGTGCCAGCTCACCGAGGGGGAATAATTCACCCCTCCACTTT
>TRBV19|NA|NA|TRBJ1-1
CASTYSRGNTEAFF
TGTGCCAGTACCTATAGCAGAGGGAACACTGAAGCTTTCTTT
>TRBV19|NA|few|TRBJ2-3
CASRPRAGAISTDTQYF
TGTGCCAGTAGACCGAGGGCAGGTGCAATCAGCACAGATACGCAGTATTTT
>TRBV27|TRBD1|NA|TRBJ1-5
CASSSTNTGGGQPQHF
TGTGCCAGCAGTTCGACGAATACAGGGGGCGGTCAGCCCCAGCATTTT
>TRBV18|NA|once|TRBJ1-3
CASSPRTVAGGNTIYF
TGTGCCAGCTCACCTCGAACGGTAGCTGGAGGAAACACCATATATTTT
>TRBV5-1|TRBD1|NA|TRBJ1-1
CASSLAVYTGGHTEAFF
TGCGCCAGCAGCTTGGCCGTTTATACAGGGGGCCACACTGAAGCTTTCTTT
>TRBV5-1|NA|once|TRBJ2-7
CASSLGSLPGLTYEQYF
TGCGCCAGCAGCTTGGGTAGCCTTCCGGGATTGACTTACGAGCAGTACTTC
>TRBV14|NA|NA|TRBJ2-7
CASSQDFREQYF
TGTGCCAGCAGCCAGGACTTTCGCGAGCAGTACTTC
>TRBV4-1|NA|once|TRBJ2-1
CASSQLGLLSYNEQFF
TGCGCCAGCAGCCAACTGGGACTCCTAAGCTACAATGAGCAGTTCTTC
>TRBV7-2|TRBD1|NA|TRBJ2-7
CASSSVTGGRYEQYF
TGTGCCAGCAGCTCCGTGACAGGGGGCCGCTACGAGCAGTACTTC
>TRBV28|TRBD1|few|TRBJ1-1
CASSLPDRGNTEAFF
TGTGCCAGCAGCCTTCCGGACAGGGGGAACACTGAAGCTTTCTTT
>TRBV19|TRBD1|many|TRBJ1-1
CASSILTGTANTEAFF
TGTGCCAGTAGTATACTGACCGGGACAGCGAACACTGAAGCTTTCTTT
>TRBV4-1|NA|NA|TRBJ2-6
CASSQEGTGANVLTF
TGCGCCAGCAGCCAGGAGGGTACTGGGGCCAACGTCCTGACTTTC
>TRBV9|NA|NA|TRBJ1-3
CASSSGAFQGNTIYF
TGTGCCAGCAGCTCAGGGGCTTTTCAAGGAAACACCATATATTTT
>TRBV29-1|TRBD1|NA|TRBJ2-5
CSSTGGEETQYF
TGCAGCTCTACAGGGGGCGAGGAGACCCAGTACTTC
>TRBV7-3|TRBD1|NA|TRBJ1-2
CASSTSGTDNYGYTF
TGTGCCAGCAGCACGTCCGGGACAGATAACTATGGCTACACCTTC
>TRBV7-9|TRBD2|few|TRBJ2-3
CASSFAAGLGDTQYF
TGTGCCAGCAGCTTCGCAGCGGGGCTGGGGGATACGCAGTATTTT
>TRBV4-3|NA|NA|TRBJ1-3
CASSQDSASGNTIYF
TGCGCCAGCAGCCAAGATAGCGCTTCTGGAAACACCATATATTTT
>TRBV5-1|TRBD1|NA|TRBJ1-6
CASSLFGQGNSPLHF
TGCGCCAGCAGCTTGTTTGGACAGGGTAATTCACCCCTCCACTTT
>TRBV11-2|TRBD2|NA|TRBJ2-5
CASSSRGGAAETQYF
TGTGCCAGCAGCTCCCGCGGGGGGGCGGCAGAGACCCAGTACTTC
>TRBV19|NA|NA|TRBJ2-3
CASSPGLSPNTDTQYF
TGTGCCAGTAGTCCCGGACTCAGCCCTAACACAGATACGCAGTATTTT
>TRBV5-1|NA|NA|TRBJ2-2
CASSAQQGSTGELFF
TGCGCCAGCAGCGCCCAACAGGGCTCCACCGGGGAGCTGTTTTTT
>TRBV11-3|NA|NA|TRBJ1-1
CASSSGQEGAFF
TGTGCCAGCAGTTCTGGGCAGGAAGGAGCTTTCTTT
>TRBV28|NA|NA|TRBJ1-2
CASSFPPVDGYTF
TGTGCCAGCAGTTTCCCCCCAGTTGATGGCTACACCTTC
>TRBV9|NA|NA|TRBJ2-3
CASSVRGDGADTQYF
TGTGCCAGCAGCGTCAGGGGGGACGGCGCAGATACGCAGTATTTT
>TRBV5-1|NA|NA|TRBJ1-4
CASSLTGYEKLFF
TGCGCCAGCAGCTTGACAGGGTATGAAAAACTGTTTTTT
>TRBV10-3|TRBD2|NA|TRBJ2-3
CAISQTSVDTQYF
TGTGCCATCAGCCAGACTAGCGTCGATACGCAGTATTTT
>TRBV7-2|NA|NA|TRBJ2-1
CASSLVGGRDEQFF
TGTGCCAGCAGCTTAGTCGGGGGGCGGGATGAGCAGTTCTTC
>TRBV24-1|NA|NA|TRBJ2-2
CATSDPSGVGHAGELFF
TGTGCCACCAGTGATCCCTCGGGCGTGGGGCACGCCGGGGAGCTGTTTTTT
>TRBV3-1/TRBV3-2|NA|NA|TRBJ2-1
CASRLRLVYNEQFF
TGTGCCAGCAGGCTGAGACTGGTCTACAATGAGCAGTTCTTC
>TRBV6-4|TRBD2|NA|TRBJ2-1
CASKASGGDEQFF
TGTGCCAGCAAGGCTAGCGGGGGAGATGAGCAGTTCTTC
>TRBV27|NA|NA|TRBJ1-5
CASSFQGSGSQPQHF
TGTGCCAGCAGTTTTCAGGGGTCTGGGAGTCAGCCCCAGCATTTT
>TRBV27|NA|once|TRBJ2-2
CASSLGQVNTGELFF
TGTGCCAGCAGTTTAGGTCAGGTCAACACCGGGGAGCTGTTTTTT
>TRBV18|NA|NA|TRBJ1-5
CASSRGGYSNQPQHF
TGTGCCAGCTCACGGGGGGGTTATAGCAATCAGCCCCAGCATTTT
>TRBV7-2|TRBD2|NA|TRBJ2-3
CASSLTGGSGGVGTQYF
TGTGCCAGCAGCCTCACGGGGGGCAGCGGGGGAGTAGGTACGCAGTATTTT
>TRBV6-6|TRBD2|NA|TRBJ2-7
CASSPRDYYEQYF
TGTGCCAGCAGCCCCCGGGACTACTACGAGCAGTACTTC
>TRBV24-1|NA|NA|TRBJ1-2
CATSDLTSGGYTF
TGTGCCACCAGTGATTTGACGTCGGGAGGCTACACCTTC
>TRBV5-1|TRBD2|NA|TRBJ2-3
CASSPGLAGTDTQYF
TGCGCCAGCAGCCCTGGACTAGCGGGAACAGATACGCAGTATTTT
>TRBV4-3|TRBD1|NA|TRBJ1-4
CASSQGDRDHEKLFF
TGCGCCAGCAGCCAAGGGGACAGGGACCATGAAAAACTGTTTTTT
>TRBV7-2|TRBD2|NA|TRBJ2-7
CASSPSGTSSYEQYF
TGTGCCAGCAGCCCGTCCGGGACTAGTTCCTACGAGCAGTACTTC
>TRBV18|TRBD1|NA|TRBJ1-1
CASSPPDDRGAFF
TGTGCCAGCTCACCACCTGACGACAGGGGTGCTTTCTTT
>TRBV7-2|TRBD2|NA|TRBJ2-7
CASSLEGTSGIYEQYF
TGTGCCAGCAGCTTAGAGGGAACTAGCGGGATCTACGAGCAGTACTTC
>TRBV6-5|TRBD1|NA|TRBJ2-7
CASRTGNYEQYF
TGTGCCAGCAGGACAGGGAACTACGAGCAGTACTTC
>TRBV4-3|NA|NA|TRBJ2-1
CASSLAQGSYNEQFF
TGCGCCAGCAGCCTCGCCCAGGGGTCCTACAATGAGCAGTTCTTC
>TRBV7-2|TRBD2|once|TRBJ2-1
CASSLGGLGGEQFF
TGTGCCAGCAGCTTGGGGGGACTAGGAGGTGAGCAGTTCTTC
>TRBV6-6|TRBD1|once|TRBJ1-1
CASSQGQMNTEAFF
TGTGCCAGCAGCCAGGGACAGATGAACACTGAAGCTTTCTTT
>TRBV28|TRBD1|NA|TRBJ1-2
CASSLLPGTGQRGYTF
TGTGCCAGCAGTTTATTGCCCGGGACAGGGCAAAGAGGCTACACCTTC
>TRBV3-1/TRBV3-2|TRBD2|NA|TRBJ2-3
CASNRTSGFSTDTQYF
TGTGCCAGCAACCGGACTAGCGGGTTTAGCACAGATACGCAGTATTTT
>TRBV4-2|TRBD2|once|TRBJ2-5
CASSNPGQGGQETQYF
TGTGCCAGCAGCAACCCGGGGCAGGGAGGGCAAGAGACCCAGTACTTC
>TRBV5-4|NA|NA|TRBJ1-5
CASSLPEVEPQHF
TGTGCCAGCAGCTTGCCCGAGGTAGAGCCCCAGCATTTT